The 5 T cell receptor beta chains below all came from one sample that was sequenced in a study of cytomegalovirus exposure and HLA in healthy donors. Both 60 Vbeta primers and 13 Jbeta primers went into the PCR. Produced via immunoSEQ multiplex PCR; TCRdb's table is partial and in-frame only. This sample carries around 69,000 clones, roughly 67% of them seen once, and the ten largest clones take 7.5% to 8%. What was sequenced was PBMCs. These receptors all stem from a man aged 40-55 years in good health and CMV-seropositive.

This clone was seen more than once but under ten times. The rearrangement uses TRBV11-2 and TRBJ2-5, with 11 bases aligning to TRBD2. Germline V gene data show CDR1 as SGHAT and CDR2 as FQNNGV. V shed 5 bases and J 5 bases; nucleotides not matched to a gene: 4. The length of the CDR3 is 14 residues. The CDR3 loop is CASSISGGGETQYF. CDR3 coding DNA: TGTGCCAGCAGCATTAGCGGGGGGGGTGAGACCCAGTACTTC.

The CDR3 region is CASSIEGTGGANTEAFF. CDR3 DNA sequence: TGTGCCAGTAGTATAGAAGGGACAGGGGGAGCTAACACTGAAGCTTTCTTT. V usage is TRBV19 and J usage is TRBJ1-1; 11 positions agree with TRBD1. V was clipped by 0 bases and J by 2 bases; unmatched bases: 5. The CDR3 length is 17 residues. CDR1 is LNHDA and CDR2 is SQIVND in the germline V gene (reference sequence).

CDR3 residues: CASSNSGVNTGELFF. As DNA, the CDR3 is TGTGCCAGCAGTAATAGCGGGGTGAACACCGGGGAGCTGTTTTTT. This rearrangement joins TRBV6-5 to TRBJ2-2, with TRBD2 identical over 8 bases. The CDR3 has 15 amino acids. Looked up from germline, CDR1 is MNHEY and CDR2 is SVGAGI. After removal of 5 bases from V and 1 base from J, the junction contained 3 bases not matched to a gene.

In its sample, this clone was seen a few times. This chain joins TRBV2 and TRBJ1-1; maybe TRBD1 (6 bases). Germline lookup yields CDR1 SNHLY and CDR2 FYNNEI. This CDR3 region has 14 residues. Between the trimmed V and J ends, which lost 7 bases and 3 bases, there was a span of 15 bases. CDR3 DNA sequence: TGTGCCAGCACGGTACAGGGAACGGACACTGAAGCTTTCTTT. It encodes CASTVQGTDTEAFF. Full variable domain (outside the CDR3, taken from reference TRBV2 and TRBJ1-1): EPEVTQTPSHQVTQMGQEVILRCVPISNHLYFYWYRQILGQKVEFLVSFYNNEISEKSEIFDDQFSVERPDGSNFTLKIRSTKLEDSAMYFCASTVQGTDTEAFFGQGTRLTVV.

This sequence joins TRBV19 and TRBJ1-1, with D unclear. The CDR3 contains 14 residues. Germline lookup yields CDR1 LNHDA and CDR2 SQIVND (reference sequence). Trimming removed 4 bases from V and 2 bases from J, with 11 bases in between. CDR3 loop: CASSKERANTEAFF. In nucleotides, the CDR3 is TGTGCCAGTAGTAAGGAGAGGGCAAACACTGAAGCTTTCTTT.